A selection of T cell receptor beta chains follows, all from one sample in a study of CD8 T cells in ankylosing spondylitis. In TCRdb, the 5' RACE reads were re-called with MiXCR into one record per CDR3 protein. The data contain approximately 540,000 distinct CDR3 sequences, about 13% of them singletons. Material for sequencing was blood, either unsorted or a sorted T cell fraction (not recorded which). The receptors were sampled from a male donor with ankylosing spondylitis. Each CDR3 is given with its conserved first and last residue. A D gene is named only where the DNA matches it firmly. Where a row states a size, it is once, few, many or the class of an expanded clone; other rows omit it.

j_call d_call v_call clone_size cdr3_aa cdr3_nt
TRBJ2-7 TRBD1 TRBV6-1 - CASRTTGDEQYF TGTGCCAGCAGAACAACAGGGGACGAGCAGTACTTC
TRBJ2-3 - TRBV7-2 few CASSFYMTGTDTQYF TGTGCCAGCAGCTTCTATATGACAGGCACAGATACGCAGTATTTT
TRBJ2-2 - TRBV3-1 few CASSRRENTGELFF TGTGCCAGCAGCCGAAGGGAGAACACCGGGGAGCTGTTTTTT
TRBJ2-3 - TRBV18 - CASSPLRAGSTDTQYF TGTGCCAGCTCACCGCTTCGGGCAGGGAGCACAGATACGCAGTATTTT
TRBJ2-2 TRBD1 TRBV20-1 - CSARQGANTGELFF TGCAGTGCTAGACAGGGGGCAAACACCGGGGAGCTGTTTTTT
TRBJ2-3 TRBD2 TRBV7-2 - CASSLGGAGGPLDTQYF TGTGCCAGCAGCTTAGGCGGGGCGGGAGGGCCATTAGATACGCAGTATTTT
TRBJ1-2 TRBD1 TRBV12-3/TRBV12-4 few CASSLVTGTVSGYTF TGTGCCAGCAGTTTGGTAACCGGGACAGTAAGTGGCTACACCTTC
TRBJ1-3 - TRBV12-3/TRBV12-4 few CASTPLALGPGNTIYF TGTGCCAGCACCCCCCTTGCTCTAGGACCTGGAAACACCATATATTTT
TRBJ2-7 - TRBV20-1 - CSAKLDGYYEQYF TGCAGTGCCAAACTCGACGGGTACTACGAGCAGTACTTC
TRBJ2-5 - TRBV5-1 - CASSLGLQGRETQYF TGCGCCAGCAGCTTGGGTCTACAGGGACGAGAGACCCAGTACTTC
TRBJ2-3 TRBD2 TRBV7-9 few CASSPTGTSASDTQYF TGTGCCAGCAGCCCAACCGGGACTAGCGCTTCCGATACGCAGTATTTT
TRBJ2-7 - TRBV20-1 many CSAWTPWLSYEQYF TGCAGTGCTTGGACTCCCTGGCTCTCCTACGAGCAGTACTTC
TRBJ2-3 TRBD2 TRBV20-1 - CSARDWLAGGPTDTQYF TGCAGTGCTAGAGATTGGTTGGCGGGAGGGCCCACAGATACGCAGTATTTT
TRBJ2-1 - TRBV29-1 few CSVILVTGPNSYNEQFF TGCAGCGTTATTCTTGTTACAGGCCCTAACTCCTACAATGAGCAGTTCTTC
TRBJ2-3 - TRBV12-3/TRBV12-4 few CASSLLGSGATDTQYF TGTGCCAGCAGCCTTCTCGGATCGGGAGCCACAGATACGCAGTATTTT
TRBJ1-1 - TRBV11-3 - CASSFDPAISEAFF TGTGCCAGCAGCTTCGACCCGGCAATCTCTGAAGCTTTCTTT
TRBJ2-6 - TRBV20-1 - CSASPPSGANVLTF TGCAGTGCTAGTCCCCCCTCTGGGGCCAACGTCCTGACTTTC
TRBJ1-2 - TRBV3-1 many CASSQRSNYGYTF TGTGCCAGCAGCCAGAGGTCCAACTATGGCTACACCTTC
TRBJ2-1 TRBD1 TRBV12-3/TRBV12-4 - CASRSGGSYNEQFF TGTGCCAGCAGGTCAGGGGGATCCTACAATGAGCAGTTCTTC
TRBJ2-3 TRBD2 TRBV7-8 few CASSSPSGRAPDTQYF TGTGCCAGCAGCTCCCCTAGCGGGAGGGCCCCAGATACGCAGTATTTT
TRBJ1-1 - TRBV7-6 many CASSAASGEAEAFF TGTGCCAGCAGCGCCGCTTCAGGGGAAGCTGAAGCTTTCTTT
TRBJ1-6 - TRBV2 - CASTRSRGENSPLHF TGTGCCAGCACCAGGAGTCGGGGCGAGAATTCACCCCTCCACTTT
TRBJ2-1 TRBD1 TRBV7-9 many CASSPQGAGYNEQFF TGTGCCAGCAGCCCCCAGGGGGCGGGGTACAATGAGCAGTTCTTC
TRBJ2-2 - TRBV20-1 - CSAREYGSPNTGELIF TGCAGTGCTAGAGAATATGGGTCCCCAAACACCGGGGAGCTGATTTTT
TRBJ2-2 - TRBV10-3 - CATRIGDTGELFF TGTGCCACACGGATAGGGGACACCGGGGAGCTGTTTTTT
TRBJ2-1 TRBD2 TRBV2 - CASLLLAGGPRQFF TGTGCCAGCCTTCTTCTAGCGGGAGGGCCCAGGCAGTTCTTC
TRBJ2-1 - TRBV5-1 many CASSLNYNEQFF TGCGCCAGCAGCCTTAACTACAATGAGCAGTTCTTC
TRBJ2-3 TRBD2 TRBV5-1 - CASRTPGGSTDTQYF TGCGCCAGCAGGACACCCGGGGGGAGCACAGATACGCAGTATTTT
TRBJ1-4 - TRBV12-3/TRBV12-4 - CASSLEGPATNEKLFF TGTGCCAGCAGTTTGGAGGGTCCGGCAACTAATGAAAAACTGTTTTTT
TRBJ2-1 TRBD2 TRBV2 few CASSVTSGTVYEQFF TGTGCCAGCAGCGTTACTAGCGGGACCGTCTATGAGCAGTTCTTC
TRBJ2-2 - TRBV3-1 - CASSLQTGEGTGELFF TGTGCCAGCAGCCTTCAGACAGGGGAGGGCACCGGGGAGCTGTTTTTT
TRBJ2-1 TRBD2 TRBV5-1 - CASSTITSGNYNEQFF TGCGCCAGCAGCACCATTACTAGCGGGAACTACAATGAGCAGTTCTTC
TRBJ1-1 - TRBV4-2 - CASSQEGATEAFF TGTGCCAGCAGCCAAGAGGGGGCCACTGAAGCTTTCTTT
TRBJ2-1 TRBD2 TRBV20-1 few CSANRASGYNEQFF TGCAGTGCCAATCGGGCTAGCGGATACAATGAGCAGTTCTTC
TRBJ2-5 - TRBV29-1 few CSWGGRNGETQYF TGCAGCTGGGGGGGGCGGAATGGAGAGACCCAGTACTTC
TRBJ2-6 - TRBV18 - CASSPQVSGANVLTF TGTGCCAGCTCACCACAGGTTTCTGGGGCCAACGTCCTGACTTTC
TRBJ1-1 - TRBV27 - CASSLSRGGGTEAFF TGTGCCAGCAGCCTTAGTCGCGGCGGGGGCACTGAAGCTTTCTTT